This is a list of T cell receptor beta chains from one sample in a study of OX40 agonist ivuxolimab in advanced cancers. Sequencing used immunoSEQ multiplex PCR; TCRdb keeps in-frame clones, though not all of them. Found here are about 25,000 clones, 70% to 90% of them singletons; the top ten hold roughly two fifths. This material consisted of CD4+ or CD8+ T cells sorted from blood, taken in a trial of the OX40 agonist ivuxolimab. These receptors came from an adult with an advanced solid tumor such as melanoma, head and neck, liver or kidney cancer. The CDR3 runs from the conserved cysteine through the conserved F or W. A D gene is named only where the DNA matches it firmly. For some rows the clone size is stated as once, few or many, or as a class when expanded; others skip it.

j_call d_call v_call clone_size cdr3_nt cdr3_aa
TRBJ2-6 TRBD1 TRBV4-1 - TGCGCCAGCAGCCAAGTGGGGACAGATTTACGCTCTGGGGCCAACGTCCTGACTTTC CASSQVGTDLRSGANVLTF
TRBJ2-7 - TRBV21-1 - TGTGCCAGCAGCAAGTGGTCCTACGAGCAGTACTTC CASSKWSYEQYF
TRBJ1-2 - TRBV29-1 - TGCAGCGTTGACGACACTACGGGCTATGGCTACACCTTC CSVDDTTGYGYTF
TRBJ2-1 - TRBV5-4 - TGTGCCAGCAGCTTCGGGGTTGTGAATGAGCAGTTCTTC CASSFGVVNEQFF
TRBJ1-1 TRBD1 TRBV28 - TGTGCCAGCAGTTCTCCGGTGGGACAGCTGAACACTGAAGCTTTCTTT CASSSPVGQLNTEAFF
TRBJ2-1 - TRBV7-9 - TGTGCCAGCAGCTTAGACTCCCCAACAGATGAGCAGTTCTTC CASSLDSPTDEQFF
TRBJ1-1 - TRBV6-1 - TGTGCCAGCAGTGAACACATGAACACTGAAGCTTTCTTT CASSEHMNTEAFF
TRBJ2-1 - TRBV21-1 - TGTGCCAGCAGCAAAGCGGGGACAGAAGACTCCTACAATGAGCAGTTCTTC CASSKAGTEDSYNEQFF
TRBJ1-5 - TRBV30 - TGTGCCTGGAGCCAAGGGGGGGGACAATGGCAGCCCCAGCATTTT CAWSQGGGQWQPQHF
TRBJ2-7 - TRBV5-1 once TGCGCCAGCAGCGAAGGGATTCCGGGGGCCTACGAGCAGTACTTC CASSEGIPGAYEQYF
TRBJ2-7 TRBD2 TRBV7-6 - TGTGCCAGCAGCTTACCTAACGGCGGGGGGAACTCCTACGAGCAGTACTTC CASSLPNGGGNSYEQYF
TRBJ1-1 TRBD1 TRBV19 - TGTGCCAGTACCAATCTACAGGGGTATACTGAAGCTTTCTTT CASTNLQGYTEAFF
TRBJ1-1 - TRBV5-1 - TGCGCCACCTGGGGGGACGGGACTGAAGCTTTCTTT CATWGDGTEAFF
TRBJ2-2 - TRBV11-1 - TGTGCCAGCACACTCCACGGGTCCGGGGAGCTGTTTTTT CASTLHGSGELFF
TRBJ2-1 - TRBV11-2 - TGTGCCAGCAGCTTTAGTCGAAGCTCCTACAATGAGCAGTTCTTC CASSFSRSSYNEQFF
TRBJ2-1 TRBD2 TRBV19 - TGTGCCAGTAGTTGGGTACTAGCGGGAGAACGAAATGAGCAGTTCTTC CASSWVLAGERNEQFF
TRBJ1-2 - TRBV27 - TGTGCCAGCAGCGAGGGAGGCCAAAACTATGGCTACACCTTC CASSEGGQNYGYTF
TRBJ2-1 TRBD2 TRBV5-6 - TGTGCCAGCAGTACCGGGACTAGACCCTACAATGAGCAGTTCTTC CASSTGTRPYNEQFF
TRBJ2-3 TRBD1 TRBV2 - TGTGCCAGCAGTGGACAGGGCGATAGAGCAGATACGCAGTATTTT CASSGQGDRADTQYF
TRBJ2-2 TRBD1 TRBV9 - TGTGCCAGCAGCGGCACAGGGGGTACCGCGAACACCGGGGAGCTGTTTTTT CASSGTGGTANTGELFF
TRBJ2-1 - TRBV27 - TGTGCCAGCAGTTTCGGGACGTACAATGAGCAGTTCTTC CASSFGTYNEQFF
TRBJ2-7 TRBD2 TRBV25-1 - TGTGCCAGCAGACTAGCGGGAGGCTACGAGCAGTACTTC CASRLAGGYEQYF
TRBJ2-1 - TRBV30 - TGTGCCTGGAGTCGGGGGAATGAGCAGTTCTTC CAWSRGNEQFF
TRBJ2-1 TRBD2 TRBV19 - TGTGCCAGTACCGGAGCGGGAGCCTCCTACAATGAGCAGTTCTTC CASTGAGASYNEQFF
TRBJ1-1 TRBD1 TRBV15 - TGTGCCACCAGCAGAGAGGGGGCCACAGGGGCTGCCGACATGAACACTGAAGCTTTCTTT CATSREGATGAADMNTEAFF
TRBJ2-7 - TRBV6-5 - TGTGCCAGCAGCAAGCAGGGGAATGGCTACCACGAGCAGTACTTC CASSKQGNGYHEQYF
TRBJ2-7 - TRBV7-9 - TGTGCCAGCAGCGCAGGACTTCCGGGGGAGCAGTACTTC CASSAGLPGEQYF
TRBJ1-2 TRBD1 TRBV5-6 - TGTGCCAGCACCAGCCTGACAGGGTTCGGAGGCTACACCTTC CASTSLTGFGGYTF
TRBJ1-2 TRBD1 TRBV4-1 - TGCGCCAGCAGCCAAGAAGGGGGTCAGGGGGCGTTCTATGGCTACACCTTC CASSQEGGQGAFYGYTF
TRBJ2-2 - TRBV11-2 - TGTGCCAGCAGCTTCCACCACTTGACCGGGGAGCTGTTTTTT CASSFHHLTGELFF
TRBJ1-1 - TRBV11-2 - TGTGCCAGCAGCTTTCTCAGCACTGAAGCTTTCTTT CASSFLSTEAFF
TRBJ1-2 - TRBV5-4 - TGTGCCAGCACCTTAGAGATCGGGGGTACAGAGGACTACACCTTC CASTLEIGGTEDYTF
TRBJ2-7 - TRBV5-1 - TGCGCCAGCAGCTGGGGCAGGTTCTCCTACGAGCAGTACTTC CASSWGRFSYEQYF
TRBJ1-1 - TRBV6-5 - TGTGCCAGCACCCCCGCCACTGAAGCTTTCTTT CASTPATEAFF
TRBJ2-2 - TRBV11-2 - TGTGCCAGCAGCTTTTTTCAGGGGAGCACCGGGGAGCTGTTTTTT CASSFFQGSTGELFF
TRBJ2-6 - TRBV7-9 - TGTGCCAGCAGCTCCCCCATGGGGGCTGGGGCCAACGTCCTGACTTTC CASSSPMGAGANVLTF
TRBJ1-4 - TRBV2 - TGTGCCAGCAAAGGGGAGGATGAAAAACTGTTTTTT CASKGEDEKLFF
TRBJ2-7 TRBD2 TRBV6-5 once TGTGCCAGCAGCCCCGGACTAGCGGACTACGAGCAGTACTTC CASSPGLADYEQYF
TRBJ1-2 - TRBV5-4 - TGTGCCAGCAGCTCCCGGGGAAACTATGGCTACACCTTC CASSSRGNYGYTF
TRBJ2-7 - TRBV27 once TGTGCCAGCAGTTTAAAGGGCCACGAGCAGTACTTC CASSLKGHEQYF
TRBJ2-7 - TRBV7-9 few TGTGCCAGCAGCATAAGGACAGACTACGAGCAGTACTTC CASSIRTDYEQYF
TRBJ2-2 TRBD2 TRBV4-1 - TGCGCCAGCAGCCAAGGACCCGGGGGGTTCTTGGCCGGGGAGCTGTTTTTT CASSQGPGGFLAGELFF
TRBJ1-6 - TRBV28 - TGTGCCAGCAGTTTAGGAACCGCTAATTCACCCCTCCACTTT CASSLGTANSPLHF
TRBJ2-3 - TRBV7-8 - TGTGCCAGCAGCTTCACCTCGAGCACAGATACGCAGTATTTT CASSFTSSTDTQYF